The rows below give T cell receptor beta chains drawn from one sample of a study of CD8 T cells in ankylosing spondylitis. TCRdb independently ran MiXCR on the 5' RACE reads; one entry per CDR3 protein. The sample holds 650,000 to 800,000 distinct CDR3 sequences, 15% to 20% seen once. Sequencing input: blood, either unsorted or a sorted T cell fraction (not recorded which). These receptor sequences come from a male donor with ankylosing spondylitis. CDR3s include the opening cysteine and the closing phenylalanine or tryptophan. Each record gives: V gene, clone size, D gene, CDR3 length, J gene, CDR3 DNA, CDR3 protein. The D gene is left open where the match is weak. Clone size is shown for a subset of rows, as once, few, many or a class of expanded clone.

TRBV28,NA,TRBD2,20,TRBJ2-1,TGTGCCAGCAGTCACCGGACTAGCGGGACCGACCCTCGATTCTACAATGAGCAGTTCTTC,CASSHRTSGTDPRFYNEQFF
TRBV7-3,NA,NA,13,TRBJ2-7,TGTGCCAGCAGCTTAATACAGGGTTACGAGCAGTACTTC,CASSLIQGYEQYF
TRBV28,NA,TRBD1,15,TRBJ2-3,TGTGCCAGCAGTTTGTCCAGGGGGCTCACAGATACGCAGTATTTT,CASSLSRGLTDTQYF
TRBV11-2,few,TRBD2,17,TRBJ2-5,TGTGCCAGCAGCAGAGGACAGGGCGATAGCGGGAGGGTGACCCAGTACTTC,CASSRGQGDSGRVTQYF
TRBV12-3/TRBV12-4,few,NA,15,TRBJ1-1,TGTGCCAGCAGTTTGGGGCAGCCCACGAACACTGAAGCTTTCTTT,CASSLGQPTNTEAFF
TRBV11-2,NA,NA,15,TRBJ2-1,TGTGCCAGCAGCTTAGTGGCAGGGTTCTACAATGAGCAGTTCTTC,CASSLVAGFYNEQFF
TRBV7-6,many,TRBD1,15,TRBJ2-1,TGTGCCAGCAGCTTAGACGGGACAGTCTACAATGAGCAGTTCTTC,CASSLDGTVYNEQFF
TRBV6-2/TRBV6-3,NA,NA,18,TRBJ2-1,TGTGCCAGCAGTTATGGCCCGGAGGAGGTGATCTCCTACAATGAGCAGTTCTTC,CASSYGPEEVISYNEQFF
TRBV20-1,few,NA,16,TRBJ1-5,TGCAGTGCTAGAGATCATAAGGAGGTTGGCAATCAGCCCCAGCATTTT,CSARDHKEVGNQPQHF
TRBV5-1,few,TRBD2,16,TRBJ2-7,TGCGCCAGCAGGGATATAGGTAGCGGGAATCCCTACGAGCAGTACTTC,CASRDIGSGNPYEQYF
TRBV9,few,NA,16,TRBJ2-3,TGTGCCAGCAGCCTAGGAGGGGGGACTAGCACAGATACGCAGTATTTT,CASSLGGGTSTDTQYF
TRBV29-1,few,NA,11,TRBJ1-1,TGCAGCGACAGATACAACACTGAAGCTTTCTTT,CSDRYNTEAFF
TRBV11-2,NA,TRBD2,16,TRBJ2-1,TGTGCCAGCAGCCCCGGGGGTAGCGGGAGTGTATCTGAGCAGTTCTTC,CASSPGGSGSVSEQFF
TRBV5-1,NA,TRBD2,16,TRBJ2-1,TGCGCCAGCAGCTTGGCGGTAGCGGGGGCCTACAATGAGCAGTTCTTC,CASSLAVAGAYNEQFF
TRBV20-1,NA,NA,13,TRBJ1-1,TGCAGTGCTCCAACCGGGCCTGGGACTGAAGCTTTCTTT,CSAPTGPGTEAFF
TRBV5-1,few,NA,13,TRBJ1-2,TGCGCCAGCAGCTTGGTTCCGGCAGAAGGCTACACCTTC,CASSLVPAEGYTF
TRBV20-1,NA,TRBD1,14,TRBJ1-2,TGCAGTGGACGAGCGGACAGGGGCCTATATGGCTACACCTTC,CSGRADRGLYGYTF
TRBV19,NA,NA,13,TRBJ2-7,TGTGCCAGTAGTATAGGTAGCGACTACGAGCAGTACTTC,CASSIGSDYEQYF
TRBV28,few,NA,12,TRBJ1-5,TGTGCCAGCGGGGCCGGTTATCAGCCCCAGCATTTT,CASGAGYQPQHF
TRBV29-1,NA,NA,15,TRBJ1-4,TGCAGCGCGGCCCTAAGGGTGGGAATGGGGGAAAAACTGTTTTTT,CSAALRVGMGEKLFF
TRBV29-1,few,NA,11,TRBJ1-1,TGCAGCGTTTTGACGAACACTGAAGCTTTCTTT,CSVLTNTEAFF
TRBV11-2,many,NA,15,TRBJ1-3,TGTGCCAGCAGCTTACTGGCGAGCTCTGGAAACACCATATATTTT,CASSLLASSGNTIYF
TRBV12-3/TRBV12-4,NA,TRBD2,14,TRBJ2-3,TGTGCCAGCAGTTCAAGCGGGAGTGGAGATACGCAGTATTTT,CASSSSGSGDTQYF
TRBV6-5,few,TRBD1,14,TRBJ2-1,TGTGCCAGCAGTTACGACGATAGGGGGCACGAGCAGTTCTTC,CASSYDDRGHEQFF
TRBV4-1,NA,TRBD1,17,TRBJ1-2,TGCGCCAGCAGCCAAGAAGCGAATGCCGGGACAGGTGATGGCTACACCTTC,CASSQEANAGTGDGYTF
TRBV7-9,NA,TRBD1,16,TRBJ1-1,TGTGCCAGCAGCTTAGACCGGACAGGGATGAACACTGAAGCTTTCTTT,CASSLDRTGMNTEAFF
TRBV18,NA,TRBD2,14,TRBJ2-5,TGTGCCAGCTCACATGCTGCGGGAGGAGAGACCCAGTACTTC,CASSHAAGGETQYF
TRBV20-1,few,TRBD1,14,TRBJ1-1,TGCAGTGCTAGCCGGGACAGTTATATCACTGAAGCTTTCTTT,CSASRDSYITEAFF
TRBV3-1,NA,TRBD2,14,TRBJ2-1,TGTGCCAGCAGCCACGGGACTACCCACTTGGAGCAGTTCTTC,CASSHGTTHLEQFF
TRBV20-1,few,NA,14,TRBJ1-6,TGCAGTGCTTTGCCCCTTGACAGTAATTCACCCCTCCACTTT,CSALPLDSNSPLHF
TRBV4-3,NA,NA,13,TRBJ1-5,TGCGCCAGCAGCCAAGATGAGGCTCAGCCCCAGCATTTT,CASSQDEAQPQHF
TRBV7-9,NA,TRBD1,15,TRBJ2-5,TGTGCCAGCTCGGGACAGACCAGCAGGAGGGAGACCCAGTACTTC,CASSGQTSRRETQYF
TRBV7-2,few,NA,16,TRBJ2-2,TGTGCCAGCAGCTTAGCCCCTCCAGGGCCGGGCGGGGAGCTGTTTTTT,CASSLAPPGPGGELFF
TRBV7-9,once,NA,12,TRBJ1-1,TGTGCCAGCAGACGAGACCCTACAGGAGCTTTCTTT,CASRRDPTGAFF
TRBV5-1,few,NA,15,TRBJ1-1,TGCGCCAGCAGCGTCGAACAGGGTATGAACACTGAAGCTTTCTTT,CASSVEQGMNTEAFF
TRBV18,NA,TRBD1,14,TRBJ1-1,TGTGCCAGCTCATCCGACAGGGTCAGCACTGAAGCTTTCTTT,CASSSDRVSTEAFF
TRBV6-1,NA,NA,14,TRBJ1-5,TGTGCCAGCAGGCCCGGGGCGTTCAATCAGCCCCAGCATTTT,CASRPGAFNQPQHF
TRBV27,NA,NA,15,TRBJ1-5,TGTGCCAGCAGCCAAAGAGGAGATAGCAATCAGCCCCAGCATTTT,CASSQRGDSNQPQHF
TRBV6-2/TRBV6-3,few,NA,15,TRBJ2-3,TGTGCCAGCAGCTTCCTCAACATCGGCACAGATACGCAGTATTTT,CASSFLNIGTDTQYF
TRBV4-1,NA,TRBD2,18,TRBJ2-5,TGCGCCAGCAGCCGACCGGGACTAGCGGGGGGGCCGGAAGAGACCCAGTACTTC,CASSRPGLAGGPEETQYF
TRBV29-1,NA,NA,13,TRBJ2-4,TGCAGCGTTGTTGGCGCACGGGGAAACATTCAGTACTTC,CSVVGARGNIQYF
TRBV5-1,many,NA,14,TRBJ1-5,TGCGCCAGCAGCTTAGACGGGGGCAATCAGCCCCAGCATTTT,CASSLDGGNQPQHF
TRBV7-9,NA,NA,15,TRBJ2-7,TGTGCCAGCAGCTTAGTCCCTGAGAGGGGCTACGAGCAGTACTTC,CASSLVPERGYEQYF
TRBV15,NA,NA,16,TRBJ1-1,TGTGCCACCAGCCGAGGAGGAGGGTTTCAAGACACTGAAGCTTTCTTT,CATSRGGGFQDTEAFF
TRBV28,NA,NA,16,TRBJ1-1,TGTGCCAGCAGCTTACCCACCGACGGCCTGAACACTGAAGCTTTCTTT,CASSLPTDGLNTEAFF